This T cell receptor beta chain was identified during a study of blood T cell repertoires in COVID-19. Study-wide background: Samples came from the United States, Italy and Spain, spanning acute and convalescent COVID-19. Sources were T cells, B-cell-depleted T cells, or PBMCs; the material itself was cDNA or gDNA.

The authors' processing: Reference gene primer amplification yielded estimated nucleated cell counts. Only in-frame clones appear in the TCRdb table, and some are missing; sequencing was by immunoSEQ multiplex PCR. D and trimming were read from the DNA, whereas the V and J calls and clone size are those reported in that table. The table records 150,000 to 200,000 clones, approximately 85% of them present only once. Germline-derived CDR1 and CDR2 are SGHNT and YYREEE (reference sequence). The CDR3 is 13 residues long. The germline V and J ends were trimmed by 0 bases and 4 bases, with 7 bases remaining between them.

Sequenced material: peripheral blood. J is TRBJ1-2 and V is TRBV5-4; D gene ambiguous. The source of this sequence is an elderly woman with acute or convalescent COVID-19. The CDR3 sequence is CASSLAVSYGYTF. DNA for the CDR3: TGTGCCAGCAGCTTGGCCGTCAGCTATGGCTACACCTTC. Full variable domain (remainder filled in from reference TRBV5-4 and TRBJ1-2): ETGVTQSPTHLIKTRGQQVTLRCSSQSGHNTVSWYQQALGQGPQFIFQYYREEENGRGNFPPRFSGLQFPNYSSELNVNALELDDSALYLCASSLAVSYGYTFGSGTRLTVV.